This TCR beta chain came from a study of identical twins (dated by TCRdb to 2015 to 2016). Describing the broader study: To test whether fetal clonotypes persist, this study deep-sequenced TCR alpha and beta repertoires from monozygotic twins, from unrelated adults of various ages, and from cord blood. To rule out contamination, the twin experiments were replicated at different times with different library preparation protocols.

In its sample, this clonotype was seen a few times. The target of this receptor is not known. Base qualities were left out, and no much larger clone turns up one base away. V ends up 5 bases short and J 10 bases short, with an unmatched junction base count of 10. The germline V gene (reference sequence) supplies CDR1 SEHNR and CDR2 FQNEAQ. Taken from cysteine to phenylalanine, the CDR3 has 15 residues. The kept DNA is CDR3 alone, 45 bases in frame from the first base. Here is what the overall study found, with its caveats: In beta out-of-frame sequences, excess twin sharing was weaker, because having fewer shared sequences lowered the signal-to-noise ratio. Compared with coincidental sharing between unrelated individuals, out-of-frame TCR alpha sequences shared between twins showed an excess of sequences with low generation probability. In monozygotic twins, recombination models systematically underestimated out-of-frame TCR alpha sharing, but the models matched the sharing seen between unrelated individuals. Because the same donors could not be followed over many years, the conclusions depended on cross-sectional statistical analysis. Abundant cord blood beta clonotypes carried fewer insertions; young adult naive repertoires showed a weaker similar trend, while memory repertoires showed none. Invariant T cells such as MAIT and iNKT could partly confound zero-insertion analyses, though diverse VJ usage argued against this for most clonotypes.

Every donor was a healthy Caucasian. The twin cohort comprised three pairs of female monozygotic twins, all aged roughly 18 to 30 years. Peripheral blood mononuclear cells were the source from which RNA for the TCR libraries was isolated. To prepare the library, 5' RACE was applied. Sequencing used an Illumina HiSeq 2000. A universal primer binding site was added through template switching, and the final cDNA carried a unique molecular identifier so that TCR cDNA molecules could be counted accurately. Specific primers in the conserved constant-segment region were used to synthesize first-strand cDNA for TCR alpha and beta chains. To control for contamination, each cDNA library was double barcoded with a SMART-Mk sample barcode plus Illumina barcodes. TruSeq adapter sequences along with Illumina sample barcodes were introduced in two successive PCR steps. Sequencing of the TCR alpha and beta cDNA libraries was done on the Illumina HiSeq platform using custom primers. As for how the authors treated the data: MiGEC processed the raw reads to extract unique molecular identifiers, while MiXCR was used to determine the CDR3 positions. For each individual, recombination models were inferred using an EM algorithm with the repgenHMM and IGoR tools. The analysis of shared clonotypes was done with the tcR package in R, with sharing normalized by the product of cloneset sizes. Out-of-frame nonproductive sequences were analyzed to study raw recombination free of thymic and clonal selection effects. TCRdb redid the processing of the public reads, applying fastp at Q25 and MiXCR, and retained in-frame beta chains. Records with the same CDR3 protein are collapsed into one entry carrying the most frequent genes and DNA. The V and J calls were determined by TCRdb, not by the authors. The sample records fewer than 900,000 distinct CDR3 sequences, 18% of which are singletons. The leading ten clones occupy about an eighth of the sample.

Separately, the same data were catalogued under a study of T cells expressing NK-cell markers. As the second publication notes: Fewer than ten donors provided sorted CD3+CD56+NKG2C+, CD3+CD56+NKG2C- and CD3+CD56-NKG2C+ T-cell subsets, whose TCR beta-chain repertoires were profiled. Among the eight sequenced donors, seven were HCMV-seropositive and one was HCMV-seronegative. To restrict sorting to alphabetaTCR-expressing T cells, an anti-gammadeltaTCR antibody was added in several experiments. For five or six donors, the dominant CD3+CD56+NKG2C+ clonotypes were among the top 10 CD8+ clonotypes and accounted for about 1.0-7.5% of CD8+ T cells. Those dominant clonotypes were again the most abundant among CD3+CD56-NKG2C+ cells in several donors, at 28.3-60.1%. Whether the expanded NKG2C-expressing T cell clones were specific for HCMV antigens remained unclear. The eight sequenced donors were randomly selected healthy volunteers, three men and five women. HCMV-specific IgG was detected in serum with a commercial ELISA kit to determine HCMV serostatus. For six donors, bulk peripheral blood T-cell repertoires were also sequenced from unsorted PBMC. Reads were demultiplexed and grouped by UMI with MIGEC, and clonotypes were assembled and quantified with MiTCR. To exclude erroneous sequences, only TCR cDNA sequences supported by at least two reads were retained. The tcR package was used for downstream repertoire analysis, with clonotypes matched between fractions based on CDR3 nucleotide sequence plus V segment. VDJmatch was used to annotate antigen specificity against VDJdb, with one amino acid substitution allowed in CDR3.

Material for sequencing was PBMCs. The TCR was taken from a woman under 30 in good health. Recombination linked TRBV7-9 to TRBJ1-6; TRBD1 fits 8 bases in the junction. The CDR3 in this case is CASSPSDRVGSPLHF. The DNA sequence is as follows: TGTGCCAGCAGCCCGTCGGACAGGGTGGGATCACCCCTCCACTTT. Reference TRBV7-9 and TRBJ1-6 genes cover what lies past the CDR3, so the full variable domain is DTGVSQNPRHKITKRGQNVTFRCDPISEHNRLYWYRQTLGQGPEFLTYFQNEAQLEKSRLLSDRFSAERPKGSFSTLEIQRTEQGDSAMYLCASSPSDRVGSPLHFGNGTRLTVT.